The 12 T cell receptor beta chains in this list originate from one sample, sequenced in a study of OX40 agonist ivuxolimab in advanced cancers. The method was immunoSEQ multiplex PCR; TCRdb's version includes in-frame clones alone and lacks a portion of them. The data contain about 93,000 clones, roughly 94% of them singletons. This sample comprised CD4+ or CD8+ T cells sorted from blood, obtained in a trial of the OX40 agonist ivuxolimab. All receptors come from an adult with an advanced solid tumor such as melanoma, head and neck, liver or kidney cancer.

The gene calls are TRBV13 and TRBJ1-4; 9 nucleotides line up with TRBD1. CDR1 and CDR2 (germline): PRHDT, FYEKMQ (reference sequence). The junction had 4 bases not matched to a gene; V was cut back by 0 bases and J by 5 bases. The CDR3 spans 16 residues. CDR3 DNA sequence: TGTGCCAGCAGCTTAGGACAGGGGGCATGGAATGAAAAACTGTTTTTT. Its protein product is CASSLGQGAWNEKLFF.

This rearrangement joins TRBV5-1 to TRBJ2-1; 7 bases are shared with TRBD2. The V gene's germline CDR1 is SGHRS and CDR2 YFSETQ. The CDR3 length is 17 residues. Unmatched junction bases numbered 11, after V lost 0 bases and J lost 5 bases. DNA of the CDR3: TGCGCCAGCAGCTTGGCCCCGGCGGGAGCTCGGGACAATGAGCAGTTCTTC. This gives the protein CASSLAPAGARDNEQFF.

This clone was observed once. The chain carries TRBV6-1 and TRBJ1-4, with a tentative D call TRBD1 (5 bases). Germline V CDR1 and CDR2: MNHNS, SASEGT. The CDR3 is 15 residues long. V was pared by 7 bases and J by 7 bases, with 19 bases between. CDR3 sequence (DNA): TGTGCCAGCAACCCCTGGGAAACAGGTGGTGAAAAACTGTTTTTT. The encoded protein is CASNPWETGGEKLFF.

A word on this clone: The identical CDR3 is also encoded by other nucleotide sequences in the sample. In DNA form, the CDR3 reads TGCGCCAGCAGCCTGGGAGGGAACACTGAAGCTTTCTTT. Its protein product is CASSLGGNTEAFF. This chain joins TRBV5-1 and TRBJ1-1; no definite D call. The CDR3 has 13 residues. V gave up 4 bases and J gave up 1 base, with 8 bases separating them. Germline CDR1 is SGHRS and CDR2 is YFSETQ.

This clone was counted once. The gene calls are TRBV5-1 and TRBJ2-7, with D perhaps matching TRBD1 or TRBD2 (6 bases each). This CDR3 spans 16 amino acids. V was cut by 2 bases and J by 6 bases, with 21 bases left in between. In germline, CDR1 is SGHRS, CDR2 YFSETQ. The chain's CDR3 is CASSFFGGPKGGEQYF. CDR3 DNA sequence: TGCGCCAGCAGCTTCTTTGGCGGTCCGAAGGGGGGCGAGCAGTACTTC. The full variable domain, rest sourced from reference TRBV5-1 and TRBJ2-7, is KAGVTQTPRYLIKTRGQQVTLSCSPISGHRSVSWYQQTPGQGLQFLFEYFSETQRNKGNFPGRFSGRQFSNSRSEMNVSTLELGDSALYLCASSFFGGPKGGEQYFGPGTRLTVT.

Details on this clone: One junction end does not reproduce the germline sequence, and a read error may be involved. V and J are TRBV5-4 and TRBJ2-4; D might be TRBD1 (5 bases). The CDR3 is 13 residues long. Germline assignment: CDR1 SGHNT and CDR2 YYREEE (reference sequence). CDR3 nucleotide sequence: TGTGCCAGCAGCTTGGATGGGGCTATCCTCCGGGACTTC. Its protein product is CASSLDGAILRDF.

The chain employs TRBV27 and TRBJ2-1; no reliable D call. The CDR3 length is 13 residues. V was cut by 6 bases and J by 6 bases, with 12 bases left in between. CDR1 and CDR2 (germline): MNHEY, SMNVEV (reference sequence). This CDR3 is CASRAPIPNEQFF. The DNA for the CDR3 is TGTGCCAGCAGGGCCCCGATTCCCAATGAGCAGTTCTTC.

The rearrangement links TRBV19 to TRBJ1-2, with D possibly being TRBD1 (6 bases). Germline assignment: CDR1 LNHDA and CDR2 SQIVND (reference sequence). V was cut by 5 bases and J by 4 bases, with 11 bases left in between. The CDR3 sequence is 13 residues long. CDR3 sequence (DNA): TGTGCCAGTAGTCCAGGGACATTCTATGGCTACACCTTC. As protein: CASSPGTFYGYTF.

The rearrangement joins TRBV6-6 to TRBJ2-7; D remains ambiguous. CDR1 MNHNY and CDR2 SVGAGI come from the germline V gene (reference sequence). The length of the CDR3 is 11 residues. V was clipped by 4 bases and J by 3 bases, with 4 bases between them. The CDR3 bases are TGTGCCAGCAGTTCCTACTACGAGCAGTACTTC. Translating it yields CASSSYYEQYF.

The chain employs TRBV6-5 and TRBJ2-3; D possibly corresponds to TRBD1 (6 bases). The CDR3 runs 13 residues. The V end lost 4 bases, the J end lost 4 bases, and 9 bases lay between the germline ends. CDR1 is MNHEY and CDR2 is SVGAGI in the germline V gene. CDR3 DNA: TGTGCCAGCAGTTTACAGGGTGCAGATACGCAGTATTTT. This sequence encodes CASSLQGADTQYF.

Only a few counts were recorded for this clone. The rearrangement joins TRBV7-2 to TRBJ1-2, with D unclear. CDR1 is SGHTA, CDR2 FQGNSA, per germline. CDR3 size: 14 residues. V lost 5 bases, J lost 5 bases, and 15 bases lay in between. DNA for the CDR3: TGTGCCAGCAGCCCTTTTGGTGGGGATTATGGCTACACCTTC. Protein sequence: CASSPFGGDYGYTF.

This chain joins TRBV28 and TRBJ2-5, with a weak D call TRBD1 (5 bases). With 3 bases removed from V and 4 bases from J, the gap between germline ends came to 21 bases. The CDR3 extends over 17 amino acids. From germline, CDR1 is MDHEN and CDR2 SYDVKM. This CDR3 is CASSFDRGVYGVETQYF. The CDR3 nucleotides are TGTGCCAGCAGTTTTGATAGGGGCGTCTATGGGGTAGAGACCCAGTACTTC.